Below are 10 T cell receptor beta chains sequenced from a single sample in a study of cytomegalovirus exposure and HLA in healthy donors. This PCR relied on a set of 60 Vbeta primers and 13 Jbeta primers. Generated by immunoSEQ multiplex PCR, the TCRdb table keeps only in-frame clones and is missing some. The table has 120,000 or so clones, about 81% seen once. The sample taken for sequencing was PBMCs. The receptors stem from a woman aged 35 to 49 in good health and CMV-seropositive.

The CDR3 bases are TGTGCCAGCAGCCCCGGGACAGGGGGCGACGAGCAGTACTTC. The encoded protein is CASSPGTGGDEQYF. The J gene is TRBJ2-7, the V gene TRBV7-9; TRBD1 matches at 12 bases. This CDR3 region has 14 residues. V shed 5 bases, J shed 5 bases, and the junction held 4 bases outside the gene matches. The germline CDR1 and CDR2 sequences are SEHNR and FQNEAQ (reference sequence). Drawing the rest from reference TRBV7-9 and TRBJ2-7, the complete variable domain is DTGVSQNPRHKITKRGQNVTFRCDPISEHNRLYWYRQTLGQGPEFLTYFQNEAQLEKSRLLSDRFSAERPKGSFSTLEIQRTEQGDSAMYLCASSPGTGGDEQYFGPGTRLTVT.

V gene TRBV7-6 combines with J gene TRBJ1-1; maybe TRBD1 (6 bases). Trimming stripped 3 bases from V and 1 base from J, with 15 bases between. There are 16 residues in the CDR3. Per the germline V gene, CDR1 is SGHVS and CDR2 is FNYEAQ. The CDR3 region is CASSLEAPDRNTEAFF. CDR3 nucleotides: TGTGCCAGCAGCTTGGAAGCCCCGGACAGGAACACTGAAGCTTTCTTT.

The chain is built from TRBV30 and TRBJ2-2; 9 bases are a match to TRBD1. CDR1 GTSNPN and CDR2 SVGIG come from the germline V gene (reference sequence). V lost 8 bases to trimming and J lost 1 base; unmatched junction nucleotides: 2. The CDR3 covers 13 residues. Written as DNA, the CDR3 is TGTGCCCGGGACAGGGAGAACACCGGGGAGCTGTTTTTT. Translated: CARDRENTGELFF.

This clone occurred a few times. The J gene is TRBJ2-7, the V gene TRBV5-1; TRBD2 matches at 10 bases. V shed 0 bases and J 6 bases; nucleotides not matched to a gene: 12. There are 17 residues in the CDR3. Germline loops: CDR1 SGHRS, CDR2 YFSETQ. For the CDR3, the DNA is TGCGCCAGCAGCTTGGCCTCAGCGGGGGGGCGTCAAGGCGAGCAGTACTTC. This encodes CASSLASAGGRQGEQYF.

This clone was observed a handful of times. The chain links TRBV4-1 to TRBJ2-1; D possibly corresponds to TRBD2 (6 bases). The CDR3 has 15 amino acids. V was pared by 1 base and J by 1 base, with 8 bases between. In germline, CDR1 is MGHRA, CDR2 YSYEKL. This CDR3 is CASSQAGESYNEQFF. The CDR3 region has the DNA TGCGCCAGCAGCCAAGCGGGAGAGTCCTACAATGAGCAGTTCTTC.

This clone was detected once. V is TRBV7-9 and J is TRBJ1-1, with 7 nucleotides matching TRBD1. Losses at the gene ends were 5 bases for V and 5 bases for J; bases not matched to a gene: 8. Germline-derived CDR1 and CDR2 are SEHNR and FQNEAQ (reference sequence). The CDR3 loop spans 14 amino acids. The CDR3 reads CASSEQGGETEAFF. The DNA of the CDR3 is TGTGCCAGCAGCGAGCAAGGGGGCGAAACTGAAGCTTTCTTT.

The chain is built from TRBV7-2 and TRBJ2-1; 8 nucleotides match TRBD1. This CDR3 has 15 amino acids. The V gene end was trimmed by 5 bases and the J gene end by 2 bases; junction bases not matched to a gene: 5. Germline assignment: CDR1 SGHTA and CDR2 FQGNSA. CDR3 in DNA: TGTGCCAGCAGCCTCCAGACAGGGGCCTACAATGAGCAGTTCTTC. Translation gives CASSLQTGAYNEQFF.

This CDR3 is CASSRGVGDTGGHEQYF. Here the CDR3 DNA reads TGCGCCAGCAGCCGGGGAGTCGGGGACACGGGGGGCCACGAGCAGTACTTC. This chain connects TRBV4-3 to TRBJ2-7; perhaps TRBD2 as D (7 bases). Germline V gene data show CDR1 as LGHNA and CDR2 as YSLEER. V was pared by 4 bases and J by 5 bases, with 24 bases between. The CDR3 covers 17 residues.

This chain uses TRBV2 with TRBJ1-1; D perhaps matches TRBD1 (5 bases). The CDR3 totals 13 residues. In germline, CDR1 is SNHLY, CDR2 FYNNEI. The germline V and J ends were trimmed by 6 bases and 4 bases, with 12 bases remaining between them. The chain's CDR3 is CASRVRGFTEAFF. DNA of the CDR3: TGTGCCAGCAGAGTTAGGGGATTCACTGAAGCTTTCTTT.

The CDR3 DNA follows: TGCAGCGCCACAGGGGCGACCACTGAAGCTTTCTTT. This translates into CSATGATTEAFF. The genes are TRBV29-1 and TRBJ1-1; 7 bases fit TRBD1. The CDR3 totals 12 residues. The germline V gene has CDR1 SQVTM and CDR2 ANQGSEA. The trim removed 7 bases at V and 4 bases at J, leaving 6 bases unmatched.